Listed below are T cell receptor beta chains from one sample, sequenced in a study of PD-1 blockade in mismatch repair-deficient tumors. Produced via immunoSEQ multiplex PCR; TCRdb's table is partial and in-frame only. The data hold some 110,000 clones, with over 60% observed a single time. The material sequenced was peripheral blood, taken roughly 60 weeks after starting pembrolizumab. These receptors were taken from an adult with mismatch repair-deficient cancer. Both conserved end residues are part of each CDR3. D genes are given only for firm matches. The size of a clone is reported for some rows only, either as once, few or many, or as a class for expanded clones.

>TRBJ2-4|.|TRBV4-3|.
TGCGCCAGCAGCCAAGAACGGCAGGGTGGCATTCAGTACTTC
CASSQERQGGIQYF
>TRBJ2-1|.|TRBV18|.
TGTGCCAGCTCACCGGTTGGGACAATTTACAATGAGCAGTTCTTC
CASSPVGTIYNEQFF
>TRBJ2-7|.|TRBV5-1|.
TGCGCCAGCAGCTTGGGGGAGAGCTCCTACGAGCAGTACTTC
CASSLGESSYEQYF
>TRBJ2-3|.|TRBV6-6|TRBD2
TGTGCCAGCCTAGGGGCGGGAGGGCCAGATACGCAGTATTTT
CASLGAGGPDTQYF
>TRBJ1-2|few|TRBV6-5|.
TGTGCCAGCAGTTACTCGATCGACGGTTATGGCTACACCTTC
CASSYSIDGYGYTF
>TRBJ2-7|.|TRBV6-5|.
TGTGCCAGCAGTTACGGCTATATAAGCCACGAGCAGTACTTC
CASSYGYISHEQYF
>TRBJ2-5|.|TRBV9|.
TGTGCCAGCAGCGTAGGTTACGGAGGGAAAGAGACCCAGTACTTC
CASSVGYGGKETQYF
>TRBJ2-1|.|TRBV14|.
TGTGCCAGCAGCCAAGCTGGGTCTGGAGACCAGTTCTTC
CASSQAGSGDQFF
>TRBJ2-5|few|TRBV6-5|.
TGTGCCAGCAGTTACACTTCCATTCAAGAGACCCAGTACTTC
CASSYTSIQETQYF
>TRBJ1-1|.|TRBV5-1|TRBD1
TGCGCCAGCAGCTTTACCGGGACAGCGAACACTGAAGCTTTCTTT
CASSFTGTANTEAFF
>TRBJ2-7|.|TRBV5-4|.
TGTGCCAGCAGCTTCGGGGCAAAGGCCACCTACGAGCAGTACTTC
CASSFGAKATYEQYF
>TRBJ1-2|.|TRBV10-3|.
TGTGCCACGACAGGATCGGATTACTATGGCTACACCTTC
CATTGSDYYGYTF
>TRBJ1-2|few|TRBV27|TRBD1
TGTGCCAGCAGCAAGGACAGGTACTATGGCTACACCTTC
CASSKDRYYGYTF
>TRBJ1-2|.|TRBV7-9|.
TGTGCCAGCGGCAGGATTTCTAACTATGGCTACACCTTC
CASGRISNYGYTF
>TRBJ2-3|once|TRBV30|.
TGTGCCTGGAGTGGGCCAGGGGGAGGGCCGGCAGATACGCAGTATTTT
CAWSGPGGGPADTQYF
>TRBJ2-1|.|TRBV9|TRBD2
TGTGCCAGCAGCCCTAGCGGGAATCGTCTGTACAATGAGCAGTTCTTC
CASSPSGNRLYNEQFF
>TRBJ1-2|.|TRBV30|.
TGTGCCTGGAGTGTTTCTAGGGGCTCTGGCTACACCTTC
CAWSVSRGSGYTF
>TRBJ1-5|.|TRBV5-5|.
TGTGCCAGCAGCTTGCTTTTGTCAGGGCGTACTCAGCCCCAGCATTTT
CASSLLLSGRTQPQHF
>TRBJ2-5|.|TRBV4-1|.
TGCGCCAGCAGCCAAATCTGGGGGGACCTAGAGACCCAGTACTTC
CASSQIWGDLETQYF